This TCR beta chain appears in the sequencing data of a study of blood T cell repertoires in COVID-19. CDR1 and CDR2 from the germline V gene are MDHEN and SYDVKM. V was shortened by 6 bases and J by 1 base, with 10 bases between the two germline ends. The CDR3 extends over 14 amino acids. This table comes from immunoSEQ multiplex PCR, and its TCRdb copy is limited to in-frame clones, with some not included. The sample lists roughly 70,000 clones, roughly 72% occurring once. The sequencing input was peripheral blood. The chain has TRBV28 and TRBJ1-5, with D unresolved. The origin of this receptor is a man in his sixties with COVID-19, enrolled during active disease. The CDR3 nucleotides are TGTGCCAGCAGGGTCCGGGGAAGCAATCAGCCCCAGCATTTT. Translated, it gives CASRVRGSNQPQHF.